This paragraph covers one T cell receptor (beta chain) sequence. Its cognate antigen is unknown. TCRdb's copy holds only in-frame clones and misses some; the assay was immunoSEQ multiplex PCR. The sample lists roughly 35,000 clones; around 85% were seen once. This sample is part of a study of OX40 agonist ivuxolimab in advanced cancers. The study, taken as a whole, reports: At 0.1 to 3.0 mg/kg and by week 6, CD4+ and CD8+ T cells in the blood had expanded clonally.

The CDR3 covers 12 residues. Trimming removed 8 bases at V and 3 bases at J, with 11 bases between. CDR1 SNHLY and CDR2 FYNNEI come from the germline V gene. Sequences were derived from CD4+ or CD8+ T cells sorted from blood, sampled in a trial of the OX40 agonist ivuxolimab. The clonotype comes from an adult with an advanced solid tumor such as melanoma, head and neck, liver or kidney cancer. The chain carries TRBV2 and TRBJ2-7, with D perhaps matching TRBD1 (5 bases). The CDR3 nucleotides read TGTGCCAGCGACAGAACAAACTACGAGCAGTACTTC. As protein: CASDRTNYEQYF. The full variable domain, rest sourced from reference TRBV2 and TRBJ2-7, is EPEVTQTPSHQVTQMGQEVILRCVPISNHLYFYWYRQILGQKVEFLVSFYNNEISEKSEIFDDQFSVERPDGSNFTLKIRSTKLEDSAMYFCASDRTNYEQYFGPGTRLTVT.